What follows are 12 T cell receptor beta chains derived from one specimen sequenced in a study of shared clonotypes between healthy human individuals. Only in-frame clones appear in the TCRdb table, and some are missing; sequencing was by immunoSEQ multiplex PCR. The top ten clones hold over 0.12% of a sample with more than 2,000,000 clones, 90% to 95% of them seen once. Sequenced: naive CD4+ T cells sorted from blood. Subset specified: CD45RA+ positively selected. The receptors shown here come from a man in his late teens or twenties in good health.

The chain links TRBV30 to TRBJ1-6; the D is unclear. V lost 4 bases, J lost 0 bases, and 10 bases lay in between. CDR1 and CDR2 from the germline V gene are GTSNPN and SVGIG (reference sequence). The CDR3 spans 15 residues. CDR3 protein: CAWMAQTSYNSPLHF. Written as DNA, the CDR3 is TGTGCCTGGATGGCCCAGACCTCCTATAATTCACCCCTCCACTTT.

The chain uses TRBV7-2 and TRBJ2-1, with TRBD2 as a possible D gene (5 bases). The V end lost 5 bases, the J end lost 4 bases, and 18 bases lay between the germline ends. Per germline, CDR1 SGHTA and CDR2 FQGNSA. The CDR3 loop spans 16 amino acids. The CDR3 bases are TGTGCCAGCAGCCCCAGACGGCGGGTTGGTTACAATGAGCAGTTCTTC. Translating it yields CASSPRRRVGYNEQFF.

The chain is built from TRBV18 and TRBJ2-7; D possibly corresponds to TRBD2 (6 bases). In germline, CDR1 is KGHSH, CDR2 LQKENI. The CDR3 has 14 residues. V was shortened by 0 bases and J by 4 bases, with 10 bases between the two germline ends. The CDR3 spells CASSPPGLIYEQYF. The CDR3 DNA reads TGTGCCAGCTCACCACCGGGACTGATATACGAGCAGTACTTC.

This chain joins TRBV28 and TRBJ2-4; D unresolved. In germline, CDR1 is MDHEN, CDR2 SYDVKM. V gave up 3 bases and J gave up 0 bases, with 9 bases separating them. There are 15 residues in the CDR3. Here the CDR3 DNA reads TGTGCCAGCAGTTTCCCGGATCGAGCCAAAAACATTCAGTACTTC. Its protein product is CASSFPDRAKNIQYF.

The CDR3 loop is CASRNTGEGTEAFF. The DNA for the CDR3 is TGTGCCAGCAGGAATACAGGGGAGGGTACTGAAGCTTTCTTT. The chain recombines TRBV6-6 with TRBJ1-1; TRBD1 matches at 7 bases. Germline V CDR1 and CDR2: MNHNY, SVGAGI (reference sequence). After removal of 6 bases from V and 5 bases from J, the junction contained 9 bases not matched to a gene. The CDR3 is 14 residues long.

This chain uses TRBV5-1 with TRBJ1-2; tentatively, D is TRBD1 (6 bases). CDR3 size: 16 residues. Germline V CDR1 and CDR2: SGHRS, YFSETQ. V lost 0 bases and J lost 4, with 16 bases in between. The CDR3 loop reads CASSLAVQGLGYGYTF. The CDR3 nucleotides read TGCGCCAGCAGCTTGGCGGTCCAGGGGCTTGGCTATGGCTACACCTTC.

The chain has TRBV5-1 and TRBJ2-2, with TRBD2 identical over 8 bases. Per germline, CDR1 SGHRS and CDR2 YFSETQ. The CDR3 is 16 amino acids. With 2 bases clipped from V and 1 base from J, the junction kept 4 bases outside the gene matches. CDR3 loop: CASSLLAAQNTGELFF. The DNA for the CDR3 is TGCGCCAGCAGCTTACTAGCGGCCCAGAACACCGGGGAGCTGTTTTTT.

The CDR3 spells CASSPGTSNYEQYF. The CDR3 DNA follows: TGTGCCAGCAGCCCCGGGACTAGTAACTACGAGCAGTACTTC. The rearrangement uses TRBV7-9 and TRBJ2-7, with 8 bases matching TRBD2. This CDR3 is 14 amino acids long. CDR1 SEHNR and CDR2 FQNEAQ come from the germline V gene (reference sequence). The V and J ends lost 5 bases and 3 bases, in that order; junction bases with no gene match: 6.

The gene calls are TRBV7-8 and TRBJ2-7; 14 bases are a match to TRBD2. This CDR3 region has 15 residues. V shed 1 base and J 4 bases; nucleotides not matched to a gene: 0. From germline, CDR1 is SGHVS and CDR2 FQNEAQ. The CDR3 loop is CASSLGLAGGYEQYF. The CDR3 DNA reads TGTGCCAGCAGCTTAGGACTAGCGGGAGGGTACGAGCAGTACTTC.

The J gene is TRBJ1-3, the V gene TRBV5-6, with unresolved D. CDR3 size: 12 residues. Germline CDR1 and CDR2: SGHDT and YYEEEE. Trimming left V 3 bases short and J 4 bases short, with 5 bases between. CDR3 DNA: TGTGCCAGCAGCTGGCAAGGAAACACCATATATTTT. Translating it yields CASSWQGNTIYF.

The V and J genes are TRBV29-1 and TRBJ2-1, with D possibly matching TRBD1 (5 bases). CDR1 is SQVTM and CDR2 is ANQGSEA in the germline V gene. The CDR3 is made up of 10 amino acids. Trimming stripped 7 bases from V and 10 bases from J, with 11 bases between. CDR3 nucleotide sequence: TGCAGCGGAGGACAAGCAGAGCAGTTCTTC. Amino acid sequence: CSGGQAEQFF.

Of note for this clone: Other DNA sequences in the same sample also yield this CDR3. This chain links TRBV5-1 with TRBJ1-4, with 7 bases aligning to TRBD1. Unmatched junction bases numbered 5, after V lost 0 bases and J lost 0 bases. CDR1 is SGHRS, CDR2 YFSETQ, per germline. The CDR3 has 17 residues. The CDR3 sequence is CASSLAPGGATNEKLFF. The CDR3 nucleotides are TGCGCCAGCAGCTTGGCTCCAGGGGGGGCAACTAATGAAAAACTGTTTTTT.